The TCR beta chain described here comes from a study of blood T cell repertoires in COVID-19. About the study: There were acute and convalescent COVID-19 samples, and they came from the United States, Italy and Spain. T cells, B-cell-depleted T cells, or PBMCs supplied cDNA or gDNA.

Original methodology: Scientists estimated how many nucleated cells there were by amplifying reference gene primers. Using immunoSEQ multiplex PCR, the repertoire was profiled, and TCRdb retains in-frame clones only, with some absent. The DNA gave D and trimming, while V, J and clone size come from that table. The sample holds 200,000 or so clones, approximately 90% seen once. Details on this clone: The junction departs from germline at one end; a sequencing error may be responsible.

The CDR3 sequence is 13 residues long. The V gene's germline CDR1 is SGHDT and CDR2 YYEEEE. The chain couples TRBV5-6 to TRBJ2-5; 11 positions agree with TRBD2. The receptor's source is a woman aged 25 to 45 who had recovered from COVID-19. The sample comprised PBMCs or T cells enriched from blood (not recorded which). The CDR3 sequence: CASSLALAGGLNF. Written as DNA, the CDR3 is TGTGCCAGCAGCTTGGCTCTAGCGGGGGGCCTCAACTTC.